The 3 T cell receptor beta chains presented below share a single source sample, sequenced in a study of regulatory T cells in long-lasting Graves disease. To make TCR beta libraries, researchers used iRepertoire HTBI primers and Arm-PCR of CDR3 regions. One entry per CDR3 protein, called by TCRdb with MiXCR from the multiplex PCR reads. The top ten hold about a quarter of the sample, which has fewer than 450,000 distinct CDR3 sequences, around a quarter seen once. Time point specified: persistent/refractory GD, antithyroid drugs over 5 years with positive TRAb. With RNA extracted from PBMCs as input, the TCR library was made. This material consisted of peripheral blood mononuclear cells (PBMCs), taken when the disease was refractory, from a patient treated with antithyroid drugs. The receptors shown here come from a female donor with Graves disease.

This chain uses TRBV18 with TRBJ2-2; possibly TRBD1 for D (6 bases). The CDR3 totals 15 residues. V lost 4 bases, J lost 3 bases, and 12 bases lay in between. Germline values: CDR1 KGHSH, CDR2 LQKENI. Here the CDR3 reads CASSRDRPYTGELFF. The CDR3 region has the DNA TGTGCCAGCTCACGAGACAGGCCTTACACCGGGGAGCTGTTTTTT.

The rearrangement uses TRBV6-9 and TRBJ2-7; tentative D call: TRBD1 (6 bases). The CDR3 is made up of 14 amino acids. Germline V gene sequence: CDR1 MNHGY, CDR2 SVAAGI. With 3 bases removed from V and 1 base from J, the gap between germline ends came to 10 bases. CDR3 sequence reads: CASSYRTVSYEQYF. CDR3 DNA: TGTGCCAGCAGTTACCGGACAGTATCCTACGAGCAGTACTTC.

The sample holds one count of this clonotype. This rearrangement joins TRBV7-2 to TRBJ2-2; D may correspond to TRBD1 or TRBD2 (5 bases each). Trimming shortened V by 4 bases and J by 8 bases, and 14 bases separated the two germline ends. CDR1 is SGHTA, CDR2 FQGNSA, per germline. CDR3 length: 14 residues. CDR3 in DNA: TGTGCCAGCAGCTGGGACCTTAGGGTAGGGGAGCTGTTTTTT. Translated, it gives CASSWDLRVGELFF. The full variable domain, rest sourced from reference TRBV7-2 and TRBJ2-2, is GAGVSQSPSNKVTEKGKDVELRCDPISGHTALYWYRQSLGQGLEFLIYFQGNSAPDKSGLPSDRFSAERTGGSVSTLTIQRTQQEDSAVYLCASSWDLRVGELFFGEGSRLTVL.